This record concerns one T cell receptor (beta chain) sequence. There is no known antigen for this receptor. Per-base qualities were not stored, and no clone one base away is much larger. The CDR3 contains 14 residues, cysteine and phenylalanine counted. Just the 42-base CDR3 DNA is kept, in frame starting at base 1. CDR1 is given as SGHDN and CDR2 as FVKESK, both from the germline V gene. V has 6 bases trimmed and J has 6 bases trimmed; junction bases matching no gene number 8. The CDR3 regions of human TCRbeta chains were subjected to immunosequencing. The source study handled its data this way. TCRs in the repertoires were matched against a reference library of SARS-CoV-2-specific TCRs that had been generated with the MIRA antigen-specificity platform. Breadth was defined as the fraction of unique TCRs that were SARS-CoV-2-associated, and depth was defined as the fraction of total T cells that were SARS-CoV-2-associated. Each spike-specific TCR was assigned to its reactive spike region and to a CD4 or CD8 class using the MIRA data. Log10-transformed breadth and depth values were compared by one-way ANOVA with Sidak's multiple comparisons tests. In TCRdb, the immuneACCESS table is reduced to in-frame sequences with V and J assigned. These tables do not hold every clone; where another copy was compared, an unresolved V gene accounts for under half, and the others remain unexplained. The D gene and trimming were derived from the DNA, and the V and J assignments and clone size from that table. The sample table shows more than 95,000 clones, and over 85% are seen once. About 5% of the sample comes from the top ten.

The data were taken from a study of T cell responses to AZD1222 COVID-19 vaccine (dated by TCRdb to about 2021). For context, the study as a whole: AZD1222 recipients whose second dose came at about 4 weeks and those whose second dose came at about 12 weeks were combined into one group, since spike-specific TCR depth and breadth did not differ between the two schedules. A total of roughly 240 trial participants underwent TCR sequencing, of whom about 210 received two doses of AZD1222 and around 26 received two doses of the MenACWY control vaccine. Trial participants were enrolled by age into 18-55, 56-69 and 70-plus year subgroups, with roughly 160, 29 and 62 TCR-sequenced participants respectively.

The time point label corresponds to: baseline before first vaccination. The vaccinee samples were drawn from two UK trials, COV001 and COV002, one of which was a single-blind randomized controlled phase 2/3 trial testing AZD1222 (ChAdOx1 nCoV-19) in healthy adults. For TCRbeta chain sequencing, PBMC samples were collected from trial participants at day 0 and at day 28 after the second dose. Overall results and qualifications from the work: Conclusions about previously exposed vaccinees are limited, since just six AZD1222 recipients were seropositive for SARS-CoV-2 at baseline. No day 14 peak-response samples were available, so repertoires were characterized only after the peak T cell response. A significant rise in spike-specific TCR breadth and depth was observed after two AZD1222 doses relative to day 0 and relative to MenACWY recipients. In the small 56-69-year group, the increase in depth fell short of significance, most likely because of low power. Nearly half of unique spike-specific TCRs reportedly recognized epitopes outside regions mutated in the B.1.351 and B.1.1.7 variants. Participants were mostly white British, with more females than males. The authors suggested clonal diversity may have been underestimated. Vaccine-associated CD4 TCRs spanned the whole spike protein, with dominant responses in regions 160-218 and 743-854.

The sequence is built from TRBV14 and TRBJ2-3; TRBD1 agrees with 8 junctional bases. The sample in question was peripheral blood, obtained on day 0 of AZD1222 vaccination. The receptor's source is an adult in good health. Here is the DNA: TGTGCCAGCAGACGAACGGACAGGGTCGATACGCAGTATTTT. It translates as CASRRTDRVDTQYF.